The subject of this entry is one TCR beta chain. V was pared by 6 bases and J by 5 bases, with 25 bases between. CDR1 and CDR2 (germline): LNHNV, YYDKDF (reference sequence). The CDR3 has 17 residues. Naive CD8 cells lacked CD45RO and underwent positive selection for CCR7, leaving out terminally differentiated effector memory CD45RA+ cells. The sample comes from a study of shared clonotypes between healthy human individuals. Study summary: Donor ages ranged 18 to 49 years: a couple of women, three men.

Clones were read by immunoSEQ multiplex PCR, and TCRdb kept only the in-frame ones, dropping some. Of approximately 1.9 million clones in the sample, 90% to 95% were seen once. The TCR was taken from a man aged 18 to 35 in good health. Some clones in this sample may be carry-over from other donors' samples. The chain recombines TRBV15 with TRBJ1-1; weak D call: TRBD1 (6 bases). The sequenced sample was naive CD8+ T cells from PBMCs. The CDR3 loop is CATRTTRTAQTPTEAFF. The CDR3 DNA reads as TGTGCCACCAGGACGACCCGGACAGCCCAGACCCCTACTGAAGCTTTCTTT.